The next 2 T cell receptor beta chains were all read from a single sample in a study of blood T cell repertoires in COVID-19. Measured with immunoSEQ multiplex PCR; TCRdb has only the in-frame clones, and not every one. The sample lists approximately 260,000 clones, approximately 91% occurring once. The sample comprised peripheral blood. The source of these receptors is a man aged 45 to 65 with acute or convalescent COVID-19.

The gene calls are TRBV3-1 (or the pseudogene TRBV3-2) and TRBJ2-5; D is unresolved. CDR1 is LGHDT and CDR2 is YNNKEL in the germline V gene (reference sequence). V was cut by 3 bases and J by 2 bases, with 10 bases left in between. CDR3 size: 14 residues. The CDR3 reads CASSHGSTQETQYF. CDR3 nucleotide sequence: TGTGCCAGCAGCCACGGGTCAACTCAAGAGACCCAGTACTTC.

This clone was seen a single time. The chain employs TRBV29-1 and TRBJ1-1; 8 bases are a match to TRBD1. Trimming took 6 bases from V and 4 from J; bases not matched to a gene: 13. This CDR3 is 15 amino acids long. Germline values: CDR1 SQVTM, CDR2 ANQGSEA. CDR3 sequence reads: CSVSTGDVIGTEAFF. DNA for the CDR3: TGCAGCGTGTCGACAGGGGATGTCATTGGCACTGAAGCTTTCTTT.